A single T cell receptor beta chain is shown here with its context. Its antigen is unidentified. The donors comprised healthy bone marrow donors. These data originate in a study of cytomegalovirus exposure and HLA in healthy donors. The study's findings and limits: Roughly uniform sequencing depth across donors was assumed, possibly incorrectly. In all likelihood, a cluster of highly shared sequence variants was a sequencing artifact.

The V and J ends lost 2 bases and 4 bases, in that order; junction bases with no gene match: 6. From germline, CDR1 is MDHEN and CDR2 SYDVKM. The length of the CDR3 is 16 residues. The PCR had 60 Vbeta and 13 Jbeta primers. Data came from immunoSEQ multiplex PCR; TCRdb stores just in-frame clones and leaves some out. The repertoire holds around 62,000 clones, with around four fifths as singletons. V is TRBV28 and J is TRBJ2-5; TRBD2 agrees at 11 bases. Material for sequencing was PBMCs. The sequence derives from a man in his forties or fifties in good health and CMV-seronegative. The CDR3 loop reads CASSLGLAGGRETQYF. In DNA, the CDR3 is TGTGCCAGCAGTTTAGGGCTAGCGGGAGGAAGAGAGACCCAGTACTTC.